This entry lists 7 T cell receptor beta chains sequenced from one sample in a study of shared clonotypes between healthy human individuals. Profiled with immunoSEQ multiplex PCR; TCRdb holds only in-frame clones, not every one. The repertoire includes over a million clones, about 96% of them detected once, and approximately 1.1% sits in the top ten. Sequences were obtained from naive CD4+ T cells sorted from blood. Subset in this sample: CD45RA+ positively selected. The receptors come from a young man in good health.

The chain combines TRBV2 with TRBJ2-1; 8 bases are a match to TRBD1. V was pared by 3 bases and J by 3 bases, with 4 bases of the junction left unmatched. CDR3 length equals 15 residues. From germline, CDR1 is SNHLY and CDR2 FYNNEI. The CDR3 sequence: CASSENRGFYNEQFF. The CDR3 nucleotides are TGTGCCAGCAGTGAGAACAGGGGGTTCTACAATGAGCAGTTCTTC.

Regarding this clone: This same CDR3 is encoded by further DNA sequences in the sample. The CDR3 sequence is CASSVSGSSNQPQHF. CDR3 DNA: TGTGCCAGCAGCGTATCGGGATCTAGCAATCAGCCCCAGCATTTT. The genes are TRBV9 and TRBJ1-5; no definite D call. This CDR3 comprises 15 residues. Germline V lookup: CDR1 SGDLS, CDR2 YYNGEE. V was clipped by 1 base and J by 0 bases, with 8 bases between them. Full variable domain (outside the CDR3, taken from reference TRBV9 and TRBJ1-5): DSGVTQTPKHLITATGQRVTLRCSPRSGDLSVYWYQQSLDQGLQFLIQYYNGEERAKGNILERFSAQQFPDLHSELNLSSLELGDSALYFCASSVSGSSNQPQHFGDGTRLSIL.

The chain uses TRBV7-9 and TRBJ1-1; no definite D call. Per the germline V gene, CDR1 is SEHNR and CDR2 is FQNEAQ (reference sequence). Trimming left V 3 bases short and J 5 bases short, with 10 bases between. The length of the CDR3 is 13 residues. CDR3 nucleotides: TGTGCCAGCAGCTTGGTAGGGTGGACTGAAGCTTTCTTT. It translates to CASSLVGWTEAFF.

The chain joins TRBV7-8 to TRBJ1-4, with no clear D. The germline gives CDR1 SGHVS, CDR2 FQNEAQ. V lost 5 bases and J 0 bases, leaving 13 bases between the germline ends. The CDR3 runs to 16 residues. CDR3 region: CASSPSAGTTNEKLFF. CDR3 nucleotides: TGTGCCAGCAGCCCGAGTGCCGGGACAACTAATGAAAAACTGTTTTTT.

J is TRBJ1-4 and V is TRBV7-8; 10 positions match TRBD1. CDR3 length equals 18 residues. Germline V gene lookup returns CDR1 SGHVS and CDR2 FQNEAQ. J lost 2 bases, V lost 5 bases, and 11 bases had no gene match. The CDR3 bases are TGTGCCAGCAGCACCGGGACAGGGGTCTGGGGCACTAATGAAAAACTGTTTTTT. Encoded protein: CASSTGTGVWGTNEKLFF.

The chain combines TRBV7-9 with TRBJ1-4, with D perhaps matching TRBD1 (5 bases). This CDR3 comprises 16 residues. From germline, CDR1 is SEHNR and CDR2 FQNEAQ (reference sequence). Trimming pared 1 base from V and 9 bases from J, leaving 18 bases between. In nucleotides, the CDR3 is TGTGCCAGCAGCTTAGTAGGTGGGGCAGGGCAGAAAAAACTGTTTTTT. Its translation is CASSLVGGAGQKKLFF.

This clone has just a few counts. The chain couples TRBV6-5 to TRBJ2-7; D not certain. The CDR3 has 11 residues. Deletions cut 6 bases from V and 6 bases from J, with 9 bases between. Germline V lookup: CDR1 MNHEY, CDR2 SVGAGI. The CDR3 bases are TGTGCCAGCAGATTAGAAGGCGAGCAGTACTTC. Translating gives CASRLEGEQYF.